A single sample is the source of the 15 T cell receptor beta chains below, sequenced in a study of monozygotic twins with inflammatory bowel disease. TCRdb re-analyzed the 5' RACE reads; it lists each CDR3 protein once, without DNA. The sample data list about 93,000 distinct CDR3 sequences. The sequenced material came from blood. The receptor source for this set is a human donor with ulcerative colitis or Crohn's disease, or a healthy co-twin of an affected twin (not recorded which).

This chain links TRBV3-1 with TRBJ2-7. This CDR3 is 13 amino acids long. The V gene's germline CDR1 is LGHDT and CDR2 YNNKEL (reference sequence). CDR3 sequence reads: CASSKAVGYEQYF.

V usage is TRBV18 and J usage is TRBJ2-2. Germline V gene data show CDR1 as KGHSH and CDR2 as LQKENI. This CDR3 comprises 12 residues. CDR3 loop: CASSNVGGELFF.

The J gene is TRBJ1-3, the V gene TRBV6-5; the D call of TRBD1 rests on TCRdb alone, since no DNA is present to check it. Germline V gives CDR1 MNHEY, CDR2 SVGAGI. The CDR3 consists of 14 residues. The CDR3 sequence is CASSFGTGRNTIYF.

The chain has TRBV18 and TRBJ2-1; the D call from TCRdb, TRBD1, cannot be confirmed without DNA. Germline V lookup: CDR1 KGHSH, CDR2 LQKENI. The CDR3 covers 15 residues. This chain's CDR3 is CASSRAGVFNNEQFF.

The chain is built from TRBV29-1 and TRBJ1-1; TCRdb calls TRBD1, which cannot be checked without DNA. Germline lookup yields CDR1 SQVTM and CDR2 ANQGSEA. The CDR3 is made up of 13 amino acids. This CDR3 is CSADRGMNTEAFF.

This chain joins TRBV2 and TRBJ1-1. CDR3 length equals 17 residues. In germline, CDR1 is SNHLY, CDR2 FYNNEI. CDR3 loop: CASSEDLRPLRNTEAFF. Full variable domain (rest looked up from reference TRBV2 and TRBJ1-1): EPEVTQTPSHQVTQMGQEVILRCVPISNHLYFYWYRQILGQKVEFLVSFYNNEISEKSEIFDDQFSVERPDGSNFTLKIRSTKLEDSAMYFCASSEDLRPLRNTEAFFGQGTRLTVV.

V gene TRBV7-3 combines with J gene TRBJ1-5; TCRdb's D call, TRBD1, is unchecked because there is no DNA. This CDR3 is 19 amino acids long. Germline CDR1 and CDR2: SGHTA and FQGTGA. CDR3 loop: CASSPPLGRTIHSNQPQHF. The entire variable domain, with the rest obtained from reference TRBV7-3 and TRBJ1-5, is as follows: GAGVSQTPSNKVTEKGKYVELRCDPISGHTALYWYRQSLGQGPEFLIYFQGTGAADDSGLPNDRFFAVRPEGSVSTLKIQRTERGDSAVYLCASSPPLGRTIHSNQPQHFGDGTRLSIL.

The chain links TRBV10-3 to TRBJ2-2; TCRdb's D call, TRBD1, is unchecked because there is no DNA. CDR3 length: 16 residues. Germline-derived CDR1 and CDR2 are ENHRY and SYGVKD. The CDR3 sequence is CAIGLLDSANTGELFF.

This chain links TRBV7-2 with TRBJ1-4; there is no DNA to check the TCRdb D call of TRBD1. CDR1 is SGHTA, CDR2 FQGNSA, per germline. The CDR3 loop spans 16 amino acids. The CDR3 loop reads CASSRRLTGRNEKLFF.

This chain uses TRBV5-1 with TRBJ2-4. Germline lookup yields CDR1 SGHRS and CDR2 YFSETQ. The length of the CDR3 is 16 residues. The CDR3 reads CASSFSLGRAKNIQYF.

The J gene is TRBJ2-3, the V gene TRBV11-2; lacking DNA, the TRBD1 call made by TCRdb goes unchecked. Germline CDR1 is SGHAT and CDR2 is FQNNGV. The CDR3 length is 13 residues. This chain's CDR3 is CASSLQGTDTQYF.

The V and J genes are TRBV6-1 and TRBJ2-4; the TCRdb D gene call, TRBD1, has no DNA to confirm it. Germline CDR1 is MNHNS and CDR2 is SASEGT. The CDR3 sequence is 14 residues long. CDR3 region: CASSEQGSENIQYF.

The rearrangement links TRBV20-1 to TRBJ2-1; TCRdb outputs TRBD2, but without DNA this stays unchecked. This CDR3 is built from 14 residues. Germline lookup yields CDR1 DFQATT and CDR2 SNEGSKA (reference sequence). CDR3 protein: CSARGDFPYNEQFF.

The rearrangement uses TRBV4-1 and TRBJ1-1; lacking DNA, the TRBD1 call made by TCRdb goes unchecked. CDR3 length: 16 residues. Germline CDR1 and CDR2: MGHRA and YSYEKL. CDR3 sequence reads: CASSRRQQPVNTEAFF.

The chain couples TRBV7-2 to TRBJ1-5; TCRdb indicates TRBD1, and absent DNA this call remains unverified. Germline V gene lookup returns CDR1 SGHTA and CDR2 FQGNSA. The CDR3 is 14 amino acids. The CDR3 reads CASSHRGGNQPQHF.